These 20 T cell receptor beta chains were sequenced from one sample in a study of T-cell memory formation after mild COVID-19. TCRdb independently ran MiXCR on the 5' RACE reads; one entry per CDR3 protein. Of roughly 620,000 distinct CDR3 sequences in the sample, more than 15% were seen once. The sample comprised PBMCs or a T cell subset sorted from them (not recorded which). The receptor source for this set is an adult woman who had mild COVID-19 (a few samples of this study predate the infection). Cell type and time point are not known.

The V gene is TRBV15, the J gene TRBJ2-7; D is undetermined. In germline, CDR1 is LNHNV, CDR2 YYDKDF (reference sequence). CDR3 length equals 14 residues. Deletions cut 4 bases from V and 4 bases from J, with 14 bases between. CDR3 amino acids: CATSKTERGYEQYF. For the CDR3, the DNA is TGTGCCACCAGCAAAACTGAGAGAGGTTACGAGCAGTACTTC.

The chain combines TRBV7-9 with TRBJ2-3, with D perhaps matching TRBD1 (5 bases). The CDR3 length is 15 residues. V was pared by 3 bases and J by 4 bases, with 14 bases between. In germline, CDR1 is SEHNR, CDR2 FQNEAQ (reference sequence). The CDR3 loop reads CASSLPRASADTQYF. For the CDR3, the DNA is TGTGCCAGCAGCTTGCCCAGGGCTTCGGCAGATACGCAGTATTTT.

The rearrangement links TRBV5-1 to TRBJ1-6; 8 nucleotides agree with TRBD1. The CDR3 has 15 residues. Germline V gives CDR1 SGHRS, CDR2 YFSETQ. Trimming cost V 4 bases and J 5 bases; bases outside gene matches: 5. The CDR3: CASSVRGLDNSPLHF. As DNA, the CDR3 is TGCGCCAGCAGCGTCAGGGGGCTTGATAATTCACCCCTCCACTTT.

CDR3 sequence reads: CASSPWTITGELFF. The CDR3 DNA reads TGTGCCAGCAGCCCCTGGACCATCACCGGGGAGCTGTTTTTT. This rearrangement joins TRBV14 to TRBJ2-2; no reliable D call. V dropped 4 bases and J dropped 4 bases, with 10 bases sitting between them. There are 14 residues in the CDR3. CDR1 is SGHDN and CDR2 is FVKESK in the germline V gene.

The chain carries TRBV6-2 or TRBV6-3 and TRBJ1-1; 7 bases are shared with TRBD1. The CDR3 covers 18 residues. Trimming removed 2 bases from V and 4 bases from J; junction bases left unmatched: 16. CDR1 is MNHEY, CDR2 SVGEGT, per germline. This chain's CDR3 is CASSYPYRDSGKGTEAFF. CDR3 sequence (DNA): TGTGCCAGCAGTTACCCTTATCGGGACAGCGGTAAAGGCACTGAAGCTTTCTTT.

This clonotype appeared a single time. CDR3 protein: CSASLGSYNEQFF. In DNA form, the CDR3 reads TGCAGTGCTAGCCTCGGCTCCTACAATGAGCAGTTCTTC. The V call is TRBV20-1, the J call TRBJ2-1; D gene ambiguous. Germline lookup yields CDR1 DFQATT and CDR2 SNEGSKA (reference sequence). The CDR3 covers 13 residues. With 3 bases removed from V and 0 bases from J, the gap between germline ends came to 6 bases.

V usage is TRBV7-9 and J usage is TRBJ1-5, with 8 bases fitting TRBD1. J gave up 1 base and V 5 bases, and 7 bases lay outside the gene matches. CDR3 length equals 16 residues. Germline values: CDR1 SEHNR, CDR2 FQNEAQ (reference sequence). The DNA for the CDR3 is TGTGCCAGCAGCCGGACTGGACAGGGCAGCAATCAGCCCCAGCATTTT. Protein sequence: CASSRTGQGSNQPQHF.

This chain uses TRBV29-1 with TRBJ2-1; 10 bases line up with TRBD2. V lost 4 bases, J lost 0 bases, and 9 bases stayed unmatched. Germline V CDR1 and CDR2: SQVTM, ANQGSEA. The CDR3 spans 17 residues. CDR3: CSVAGLAGASSYNEQFF. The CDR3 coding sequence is TGCAGCGTTGCGGGGCTAGCGGGGGCCTCCTCCTACAATGAGCAGTTCTTC.

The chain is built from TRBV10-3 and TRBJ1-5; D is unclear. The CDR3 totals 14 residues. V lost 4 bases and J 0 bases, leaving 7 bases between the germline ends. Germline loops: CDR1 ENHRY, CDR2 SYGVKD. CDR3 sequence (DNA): TGTGCCATCAGTGGTCAGACTAGCAATCAGCCCCAGCATTTT. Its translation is CAISGQTSNQPQHF.

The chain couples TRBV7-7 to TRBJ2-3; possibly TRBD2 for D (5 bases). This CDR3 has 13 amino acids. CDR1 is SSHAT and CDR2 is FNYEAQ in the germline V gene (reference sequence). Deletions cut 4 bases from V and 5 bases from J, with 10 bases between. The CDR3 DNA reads TGTGCCAGCAGCTCCTCGGGGAAAGATACGCAGTATTTT. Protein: CASSSSGKDTQYF.

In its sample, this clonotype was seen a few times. CDR3 loop: CASRRPGGGIYGYTF. DNA for the CDR3: TGTGCCAGCAGGCGACCGGGAGGGGGTATCTATGGCTACACCTTC. The V and J genes are TRBV11-2 and TRBJ1-2, with D possibly TRBD1 on 6 matching bases. CDR1 SGHAT and CDR2 FQNNGV come from the germline V gene. V was cut by 6 bases and J by 4 bases, with 18 bases left in between. The length of the CDR3 is 15 residues.

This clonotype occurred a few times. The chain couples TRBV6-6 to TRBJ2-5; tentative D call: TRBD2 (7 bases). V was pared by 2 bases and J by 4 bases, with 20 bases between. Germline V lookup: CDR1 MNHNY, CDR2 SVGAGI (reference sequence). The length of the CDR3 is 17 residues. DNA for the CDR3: TGTGCCAGCAGTTACGGGAAGGGAGGGGGGGTCCGAGAGACCCAGTACTTC. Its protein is CASSYGKGGGVRETQYF.

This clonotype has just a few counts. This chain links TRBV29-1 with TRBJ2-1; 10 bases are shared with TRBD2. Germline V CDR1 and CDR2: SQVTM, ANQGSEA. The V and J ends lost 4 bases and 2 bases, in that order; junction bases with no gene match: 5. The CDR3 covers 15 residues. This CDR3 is CSVVVSGRTYNEQFF. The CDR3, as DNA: TGCAGCGTTGTGGTTAGCGGGAGGACCTACAATGAGCAGTTCTTC.

As DNA, the CDR3 is TGTGCCAGCAGTTTAATATTCCCTGGGCTAGCACCCTACAATGAGCAGTTCTTC. Translation: CASSLIFPGLAPYNEQFF. This sequence joins TRBV27 and TRBJ2-1; TRBD2 is a possible D gene (5 bases). Per the germline V gene, CDR1 is MNHEY and CDR2 is SMNVEV (reference sequence). V lost 2 bases and J 2 bases, leaving 19 bases between the germline ends. This CDR3 is 18 amino acids long.

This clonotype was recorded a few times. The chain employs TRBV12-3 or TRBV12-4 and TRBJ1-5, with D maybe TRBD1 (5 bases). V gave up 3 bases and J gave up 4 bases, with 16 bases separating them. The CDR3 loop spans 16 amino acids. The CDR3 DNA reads TGTGCCAGCAGTTTCGGCGGACAAATACAAAATCAGCCCCAGCATTTT. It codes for CASSFGGQIQNQPQHF.

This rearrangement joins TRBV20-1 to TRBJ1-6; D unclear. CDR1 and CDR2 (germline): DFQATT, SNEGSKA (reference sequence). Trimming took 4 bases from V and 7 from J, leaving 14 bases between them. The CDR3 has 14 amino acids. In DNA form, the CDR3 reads TGCAGTGCTACCCGACCGGCTTCCAATTCACCCCTCCACTTT. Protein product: CSATRPASNSPLHF.

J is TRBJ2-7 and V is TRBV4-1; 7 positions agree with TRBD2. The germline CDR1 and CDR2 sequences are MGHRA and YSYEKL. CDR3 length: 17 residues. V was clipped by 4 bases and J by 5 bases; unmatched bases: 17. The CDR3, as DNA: TGCGCCAGCAGCCCACAAGAGATCGCGGGAGCGAGGCACGAGCAGTACTTC. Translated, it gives CASSPQEIAGARHEQYF.

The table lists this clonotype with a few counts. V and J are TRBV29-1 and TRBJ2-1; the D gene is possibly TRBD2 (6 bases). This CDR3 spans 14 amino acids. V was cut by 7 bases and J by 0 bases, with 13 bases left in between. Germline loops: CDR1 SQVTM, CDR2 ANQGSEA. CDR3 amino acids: CSAFSGRSYNEQFF. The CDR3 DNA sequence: TGCAGCGCTTTTAGCGGACGCTCCTACAATGAGCAGTTCTTC.

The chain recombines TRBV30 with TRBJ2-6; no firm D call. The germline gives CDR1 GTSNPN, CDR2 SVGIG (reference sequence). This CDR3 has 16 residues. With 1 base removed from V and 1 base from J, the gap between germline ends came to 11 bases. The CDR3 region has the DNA TGTGCCTGGAGTGGGCCCTCCGCATCTGGGGCCAACGTCCTGACTTTC. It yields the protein CAWSGPSASGANVLTF.

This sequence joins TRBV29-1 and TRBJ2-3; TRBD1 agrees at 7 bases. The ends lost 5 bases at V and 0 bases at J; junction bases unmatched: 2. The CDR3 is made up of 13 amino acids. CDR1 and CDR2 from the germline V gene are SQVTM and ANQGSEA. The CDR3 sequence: CSVSGQSTDTQYF. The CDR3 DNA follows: TGCAGCGTTTCGGGACAGAGCACAGATACGCAGTATTTT.